This T cell receptor beta chain was sequenced in a study of blood T cell repertoires in COVID-19. TCRdb's copy holds only in-frame clones and misses some; the assay was immunoSEQ multiplex PCR. The data show roughly 250,000 clones, with approximately 87% seen just once and approximately 12% held by the top ten. This CDR3 is built from 14 residues. V dropped 5 bases and J dropped 8; count of bases not matched to a gene: 8. Germline lookup yields CDR1 MDHEN and CDR2 SYDVKM. The source material was peripheral blood. V and J are TRBV28 and TRBJ1-4; 7 nucleotides agree with TRBD1. The TCR comes from a woman in her twenties or thirties with COVID-19, enrolled during active disease. The CDR3 bases are TGTGCCAGCAGTCACAGGACAGGATGGGAAAAACTGTTTTTT. This codes for CASSHRTGWEKLFF. The variable domain in full, with the rest retrieved from reference TRBV28 and TRBJ1-4, is DVKVTQSSRYLVKRTGEKVFLECVQDMDHENMFWYRQDPGLGLRLIYFSYDVKMKEKGDIPEGYSVSREKKERFSLILESASTNQTSMYLCASSHRTGWEKLFFGSGTQLSVL.